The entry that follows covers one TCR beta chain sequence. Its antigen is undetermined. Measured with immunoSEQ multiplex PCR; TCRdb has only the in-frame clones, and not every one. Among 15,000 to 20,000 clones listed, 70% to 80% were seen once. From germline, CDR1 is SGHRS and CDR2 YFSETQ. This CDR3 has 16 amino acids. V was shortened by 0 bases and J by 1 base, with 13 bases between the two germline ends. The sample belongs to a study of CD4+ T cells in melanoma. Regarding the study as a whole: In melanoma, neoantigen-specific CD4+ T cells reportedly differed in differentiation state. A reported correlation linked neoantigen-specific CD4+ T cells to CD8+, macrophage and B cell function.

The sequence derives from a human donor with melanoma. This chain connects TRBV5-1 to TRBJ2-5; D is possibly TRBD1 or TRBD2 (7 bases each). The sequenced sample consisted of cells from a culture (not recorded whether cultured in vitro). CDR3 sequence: CASSLGGGTVQETQYF. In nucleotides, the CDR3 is TGCGCCAGCAGCTTGGGGGGAGGGACAGTCCAAGAGACCCAGTACTTC.